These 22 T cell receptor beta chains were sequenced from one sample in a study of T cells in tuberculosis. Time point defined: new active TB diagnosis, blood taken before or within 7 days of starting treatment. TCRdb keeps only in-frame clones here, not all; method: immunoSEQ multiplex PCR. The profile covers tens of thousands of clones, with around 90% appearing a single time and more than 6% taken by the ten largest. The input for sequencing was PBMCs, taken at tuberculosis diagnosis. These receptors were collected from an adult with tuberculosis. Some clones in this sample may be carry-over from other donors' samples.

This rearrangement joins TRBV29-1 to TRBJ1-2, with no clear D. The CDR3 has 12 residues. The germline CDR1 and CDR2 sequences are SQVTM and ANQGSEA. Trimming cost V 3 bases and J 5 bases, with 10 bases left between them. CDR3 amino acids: CSVDNTEYGYTF. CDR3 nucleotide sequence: TGCAGCGTTGATAATACAGAGTATGGCTACACCTTC.

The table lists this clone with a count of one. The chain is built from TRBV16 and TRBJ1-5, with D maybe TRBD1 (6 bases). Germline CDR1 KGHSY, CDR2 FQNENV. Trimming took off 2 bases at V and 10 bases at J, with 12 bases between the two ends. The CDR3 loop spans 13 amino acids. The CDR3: CASSQVNREPQHF. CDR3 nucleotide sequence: TGTGCCAGCAGCCAAGTTAACAGGGAACCCCAGCATTTT. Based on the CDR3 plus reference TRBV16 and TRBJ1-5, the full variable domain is GEEVAQTPKHLVRGEGQKAKLYCAPIKGHSYVFWYQQVLKNEFKFLISFQNENVFDETGMPKERFSAKCLPNSPCSLEIQATKLEDSAVYFCASSQVNREPQHFGDGTRLSIL.

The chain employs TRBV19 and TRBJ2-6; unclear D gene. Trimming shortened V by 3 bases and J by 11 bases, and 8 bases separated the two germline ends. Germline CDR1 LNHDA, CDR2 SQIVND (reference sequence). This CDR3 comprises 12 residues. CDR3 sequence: CASSIPPDVLTF. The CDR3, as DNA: TGTGCCAGTAGTATCCCCCCCGACGTCCTGACTTTC.

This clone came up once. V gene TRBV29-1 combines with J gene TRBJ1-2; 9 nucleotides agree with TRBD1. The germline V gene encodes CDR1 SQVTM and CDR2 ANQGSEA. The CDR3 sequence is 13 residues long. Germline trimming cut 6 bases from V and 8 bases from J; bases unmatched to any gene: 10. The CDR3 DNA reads TGCAGCGTAACCGAGACAGGGGGATCGGGCTACACCTTC. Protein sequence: CSVTETGGSGYTF.

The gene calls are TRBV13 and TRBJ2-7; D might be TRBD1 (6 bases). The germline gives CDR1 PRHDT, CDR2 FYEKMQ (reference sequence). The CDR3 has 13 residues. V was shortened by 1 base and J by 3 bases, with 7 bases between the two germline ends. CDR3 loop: CASSLVGGYEQYF. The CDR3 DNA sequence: TGTGCCAGCAGCTTAGTAGGGGGCTACGAGCAGTACTTC.

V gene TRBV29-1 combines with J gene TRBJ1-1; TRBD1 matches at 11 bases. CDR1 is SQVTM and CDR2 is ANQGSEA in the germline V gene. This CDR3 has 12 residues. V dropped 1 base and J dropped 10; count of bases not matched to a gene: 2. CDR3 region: CSVEGDRGRAFF. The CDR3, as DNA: TGCAGCGTTGAAGGGGACAGGGGGAGAGCTTTCTTT. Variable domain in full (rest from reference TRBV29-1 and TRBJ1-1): SAVISQKPSRDICQRGTSLTIQCQVDSQVTMMFWYRQQPGQSLTLIATANQGSEATYESGFVIDKFPISRPNLTFSTLTVSNMSPEDSSIYLCSVEGDRGRAFFGQGTRLTVV.

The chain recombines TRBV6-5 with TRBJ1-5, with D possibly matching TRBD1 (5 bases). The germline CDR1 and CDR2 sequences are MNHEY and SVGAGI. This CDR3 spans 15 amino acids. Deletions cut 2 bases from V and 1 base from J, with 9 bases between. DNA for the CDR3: TGTGCCAGCAGTTACGCCGGGGGGAGCAATCAGCCCCAGCATTTT. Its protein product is CASSYAGGSNQPQHF.

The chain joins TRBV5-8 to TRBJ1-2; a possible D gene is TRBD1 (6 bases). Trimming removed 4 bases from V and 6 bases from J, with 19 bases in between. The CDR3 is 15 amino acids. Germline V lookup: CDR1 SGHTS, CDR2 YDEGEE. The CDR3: CASSPWVSSGDGYTF. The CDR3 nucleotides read TGTGCCAGCAGCCCCTGGGTCTCTTCAGGGGATGGCTACACCTTC.

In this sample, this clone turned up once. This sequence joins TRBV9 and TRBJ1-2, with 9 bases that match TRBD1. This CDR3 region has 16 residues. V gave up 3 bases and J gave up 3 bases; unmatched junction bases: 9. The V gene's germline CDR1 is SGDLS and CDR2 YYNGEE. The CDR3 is CASSGAGTGKDYGYTF. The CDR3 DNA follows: TGTGCCAGCAGCGGGGCCGGGACAGGGAAGGACTATGGCTACACCTTC.

The CDR3 reads CASNSGGIDNQPQHF. DNA of the CDR3: TGTGCCAGCAACTCAGGGGGTATAGACAATCAGCCCCAGCATTTT. V usage is TRBV5-8 and J usage is TRBJ1-5, with TRBD1 matching over 7 bases. Unmatched junction bases numbered 9, after V lost 6 bases and J lost 3 bases. This CDR3 is built from 15 residues. Per the germline V gene, CDR1 is SGHTS and CDR2 is YDEGEE.

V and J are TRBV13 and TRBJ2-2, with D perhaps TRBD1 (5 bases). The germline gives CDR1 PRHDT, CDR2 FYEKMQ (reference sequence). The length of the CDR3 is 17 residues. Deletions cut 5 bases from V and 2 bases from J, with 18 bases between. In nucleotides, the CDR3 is TGTGCCAGCAGCCCCGGCGCAGGGATGTCCAACACCGGGGAGCTGTTTTTT. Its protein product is CASSPGAGMSNTGELFF.

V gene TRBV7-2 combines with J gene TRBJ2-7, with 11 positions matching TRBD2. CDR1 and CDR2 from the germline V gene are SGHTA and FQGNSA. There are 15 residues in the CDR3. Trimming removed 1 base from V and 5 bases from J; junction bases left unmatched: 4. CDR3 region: CASSLVAGGPHEQYF. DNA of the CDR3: TGTGCCAGCAGCTTAGTAGCGGGGGGGCCGCACGAGCAGTACTTC.

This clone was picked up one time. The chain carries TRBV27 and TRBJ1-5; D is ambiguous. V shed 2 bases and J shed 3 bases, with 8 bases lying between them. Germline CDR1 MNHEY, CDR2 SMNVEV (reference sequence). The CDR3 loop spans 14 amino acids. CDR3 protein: CASSLGPNNQPQHF. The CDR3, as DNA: TGTGCCAGCAGTTTAGGGCCTAACAATCAGCCCCAGCATTTT.

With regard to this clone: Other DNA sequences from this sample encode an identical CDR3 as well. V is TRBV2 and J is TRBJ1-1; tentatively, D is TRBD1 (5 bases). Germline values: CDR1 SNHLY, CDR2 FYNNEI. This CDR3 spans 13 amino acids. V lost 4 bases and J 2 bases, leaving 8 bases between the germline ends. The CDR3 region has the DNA TGTGCCAGCAGTGGCGACAGAAACACTGAAGCTTTCTTT. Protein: CASSGDRNTEAFF.

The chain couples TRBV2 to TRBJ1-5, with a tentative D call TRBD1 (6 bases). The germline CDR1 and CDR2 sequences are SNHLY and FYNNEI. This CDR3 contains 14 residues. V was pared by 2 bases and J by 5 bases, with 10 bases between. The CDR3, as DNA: TGTGCCAGCAGTGAAAGTACAGGGTATCAGCCCCAGCATTTT. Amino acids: CASSESTGYQPQHF.

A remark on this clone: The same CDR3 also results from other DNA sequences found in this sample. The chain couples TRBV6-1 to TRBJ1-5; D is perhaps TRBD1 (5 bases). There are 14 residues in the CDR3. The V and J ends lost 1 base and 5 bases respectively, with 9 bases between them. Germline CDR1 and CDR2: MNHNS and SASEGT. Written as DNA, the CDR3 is TGTGCCAGCAGTGAAGGGACACCCTATCAGCCCCAGCATTTT. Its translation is CASSEGTPYQPQHF.

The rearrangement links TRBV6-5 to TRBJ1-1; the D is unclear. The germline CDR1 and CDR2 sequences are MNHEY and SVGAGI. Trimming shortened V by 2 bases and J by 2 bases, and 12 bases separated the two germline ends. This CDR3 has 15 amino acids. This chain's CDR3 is CASSYEYRSNTEAFF. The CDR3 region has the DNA TGTGCCAGCAGTTACGAGTATCGGAGCAACACTGAAGCTTTCTTT.

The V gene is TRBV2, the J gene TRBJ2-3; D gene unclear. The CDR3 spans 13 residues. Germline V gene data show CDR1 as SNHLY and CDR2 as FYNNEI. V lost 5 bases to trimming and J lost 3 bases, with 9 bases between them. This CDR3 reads CASSFLPTDTQYF. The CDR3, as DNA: TGTGCCAGCAGTTTCCTTCCGACAGATACGCAGTATTTT. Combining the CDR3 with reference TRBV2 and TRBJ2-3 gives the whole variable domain EPEVTQTPSHQVTQMGQEVILRCVPISNHLYFYWYRQILGQKVEFLVSFYNNEISEKSEIFDDQFSVERPDGSNFTLKIRSTKLEDSAMYFCASSFLPTDTQYFGPGTRLTVL.

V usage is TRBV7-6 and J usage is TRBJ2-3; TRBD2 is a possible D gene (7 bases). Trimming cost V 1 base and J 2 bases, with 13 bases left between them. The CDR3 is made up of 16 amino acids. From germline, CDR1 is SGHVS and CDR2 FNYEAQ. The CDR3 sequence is CASSLEGGGFTDTQYF. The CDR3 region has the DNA TGTGCCAGCAGCTTAGAAGGGGGGGGCTTCACAGATACGCAGTATTTT. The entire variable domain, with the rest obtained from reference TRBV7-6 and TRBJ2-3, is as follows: GAGVSQSPRYKVTKRGQDVALRCDPISGHVSLYWYRQALGQGPEFLTYFNYEAQQDKSGLPNDRFSAERPEGSISTLTIQRTEQRDSAMYRCASSLEGGGFTDTQYFGPGTRLTVL.

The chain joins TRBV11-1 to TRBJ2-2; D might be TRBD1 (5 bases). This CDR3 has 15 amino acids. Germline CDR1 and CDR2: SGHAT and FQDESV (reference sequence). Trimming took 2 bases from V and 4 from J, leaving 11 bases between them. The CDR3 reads CASSLTQGLTGELFF. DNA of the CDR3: TGTGCCAGCAGCTTAACTCAGGGTCTCACCGGGGAGCTGTTTTTT. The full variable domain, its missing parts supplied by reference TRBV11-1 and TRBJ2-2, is EAEVAQSPRYKITEKSQAVAFWCDPISGHATLYWYRQILGQGPELLVQFQDESVVDDSQLPKDRFSAERLKGVDSTLKIQPAELGDSAMYLCASSLTQGLTGELFFGEGSRLTVL.

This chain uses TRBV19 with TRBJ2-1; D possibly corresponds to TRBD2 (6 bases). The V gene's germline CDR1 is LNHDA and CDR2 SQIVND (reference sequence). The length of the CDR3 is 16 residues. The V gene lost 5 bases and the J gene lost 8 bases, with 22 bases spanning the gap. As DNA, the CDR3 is TGTGCCAGTAGTGATGGGGGAGCGGGCCTCCGCCATGAGCAGTTCTTC. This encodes CASSDGGAGLRHEQFF.

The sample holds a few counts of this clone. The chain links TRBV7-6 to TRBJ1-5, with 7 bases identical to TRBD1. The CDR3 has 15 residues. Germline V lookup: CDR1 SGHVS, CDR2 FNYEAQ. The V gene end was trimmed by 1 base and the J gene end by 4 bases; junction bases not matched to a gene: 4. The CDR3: CASSLEQGLNQPQHF. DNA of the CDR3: TGTGCCAGCAGCTTAGAACAGGGGTTAAATCAGCCCCAGCATTTT.